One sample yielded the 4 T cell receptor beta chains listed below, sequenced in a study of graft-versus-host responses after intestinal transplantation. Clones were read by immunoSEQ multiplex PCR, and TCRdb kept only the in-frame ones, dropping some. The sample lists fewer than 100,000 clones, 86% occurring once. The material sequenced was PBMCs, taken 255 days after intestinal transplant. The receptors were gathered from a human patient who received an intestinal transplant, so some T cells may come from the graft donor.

CDR3 residues: CASSLAGGGSPLHF. CDR3 bases: TGTGCCAGCAGTTTAGCGGGGGGCGGTTCACCCCTCCACTTT. The V call is TRBV28, the J call TRBJ1-6; D might be TRBD1 (6 bases). The germline V gene has CDR1 MDHEN and CDR2 SYDVKM. The CDR3 covers 14 residues. The V end lost 2 bases, the J end lost 9 bases, and 11 bases lay between the germline ends.

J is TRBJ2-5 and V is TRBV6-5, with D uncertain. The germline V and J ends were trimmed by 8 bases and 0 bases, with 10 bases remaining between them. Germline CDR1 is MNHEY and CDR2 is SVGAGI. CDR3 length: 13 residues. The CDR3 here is CASHLTNQETQYF. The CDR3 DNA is TGTGCCAGCCACTTGACAAACCAAGAGACCCAGTACTTC.

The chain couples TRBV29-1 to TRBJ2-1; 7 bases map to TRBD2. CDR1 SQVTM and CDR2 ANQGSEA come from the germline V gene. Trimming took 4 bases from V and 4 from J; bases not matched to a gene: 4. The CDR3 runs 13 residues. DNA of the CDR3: TGCAGCGTTGGTGGCGGGGGTTACAATGAGCAGTTCTTC. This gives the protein CSVGGGGYNEQFF.

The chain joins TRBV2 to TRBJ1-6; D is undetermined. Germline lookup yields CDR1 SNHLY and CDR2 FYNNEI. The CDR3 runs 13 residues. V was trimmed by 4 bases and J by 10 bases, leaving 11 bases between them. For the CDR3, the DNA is TGTGCCAGCAGTGTGCGAGAAGGGTCACCCCTCCACTTT. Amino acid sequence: CASSVREGSPLHF.